This TCR beta chain derives from a study of CD8 T cells in ankylosing spondylitis (TCRdb year 2017). About the investigation overall: The study profiled T cell receptor beta repertoires in healthy donors and ankylosing spondylitis patients to find disease-linked TCR variants. In total, the full study cohort was made up of some 110 healthy donors and more than 20 ankylosing spondylitis patients. Peripheral blood samples were taken, and synovial fluid was additionally collected from ankylosing spondylitis patients. What the research found in general, with its limitations: Some TCR beta motif variants had previously been reported in synovial fluid and blood of reactive arthritis patients, which suggested common disease-initiation mechanisms. Blood from ankylosing spondylitis patients appeared to be characterized by a TCR beta motif made up of about 8 highly homologous amino acid variants. The disease-linked clones were reported to be significantly enriched in matched synovial fluid samples from ankylosing spondylitis patients. The disease-linked clones had a CD8+ phenotype and were found at relatively low frequencies in peripheral blood.

V and J lose 8 bases and 0 bases, and a span of 11 bases separates them. From its cysteine to its phenylalanine, the CDR3 spans 12 amino acids. Only the CDR3 DNA stays, 36 bases, in frame from base 1. CDR1 and CDR2 were assigned from the germline V gene (reference sequence) as DFQATT and SNEGSKA. This sample was sequenced with an Illumina HiSeq 2500. Quantitative 5'-RACE with molecular barcodes was the method used to prepare the TCR beta libraries. Processing in the source paper ran as follows. Disease-linked TCR variants were identified with a new computational method built on a probabilistic model of VDJ rearrangement. The raw public data were reprocessed by TCRdb itself: fastp quality trimming at Q25, MiXCR clonotype calling, in-frame beta chains only. Under each unique CDR3 protein, matching rows form one entry showing the most common genes and DNA. These V and J calls rely on TCRdb rather than the paper's analysis. This sample has about 260,000 distinct CDR3 sequences in its table, and about 24% of those were observed once. The leading ten clones occupy 0.61% of the sample.

A remark on this clonotype: Its antigen has not been determined. No quality values exist for individual bases; no much larger clone is one base distant.

This receptor was identified in a male donor with ankylosing spondylitis or in good health (not recorded which). This chain joins TRBV20-1 to TRBJ2-7, and the D gene may be TRBD1, 6 bases matching. Material: blood, either unsorted or a sorted T cell fraction (not recorded which). The CDR3 amino acid sequence is: CSPTGSSYEQYF. The base sequence is TGCAGTCCCACAGGGAGCTCCTACGAGCAGTACTTC.